This T cell receptor (beta chain) was captured by sequencing in a study of T cells after yellow fever vaccination. Study-level findings and limits: A large majority of primary-vaccination clones showed up again after the booster (around 95% CD4, 88% CD8). Weaker, the secondary response peaked sooner, at day 5 versus 15.

TCRdb passed the 5' RACE reads through MiXCR, listing each CDR3 protein once. The sample lists hundreds of thousands of distinct CDR3 sequences, about 4% seen once, with 20% to 25% in the top ten. A single count supports this clonotype. No antigen is known for it. At one of its ends the junction is not consistent with the germline gene, which may arise from a read error. The CDR3 length is 12 residues. This receptor was taken from a man between 18 and 29 years old who received the YFV17D yellow fever vaccine. The chain recombines TRBV12-3 or TRBV12-4 with TRBJ2-7; D might be TRBD1 or TRBD2, each matching 5 bases. The starting material was PBMCs, obtained 5 days after the yellow fever booster vaccination. The CDR3 DNA is TGTGCCAGCAGTAGCACAAGGGACGAGAAGTACTTC. This sequence encodes CASSSTRDEKYF.